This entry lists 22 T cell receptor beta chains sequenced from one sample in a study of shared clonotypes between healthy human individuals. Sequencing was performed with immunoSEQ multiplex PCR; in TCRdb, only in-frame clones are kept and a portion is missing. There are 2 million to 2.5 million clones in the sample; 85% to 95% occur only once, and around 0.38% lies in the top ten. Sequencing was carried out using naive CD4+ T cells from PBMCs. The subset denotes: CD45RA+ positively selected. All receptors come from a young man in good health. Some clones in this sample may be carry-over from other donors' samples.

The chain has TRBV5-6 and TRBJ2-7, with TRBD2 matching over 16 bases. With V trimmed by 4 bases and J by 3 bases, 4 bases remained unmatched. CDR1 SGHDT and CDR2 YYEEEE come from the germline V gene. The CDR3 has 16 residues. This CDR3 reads CASSPGLAGGIYEQYF. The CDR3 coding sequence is TGTGCCAGCAGCCCGGGACTAGCGGGAGGGATCTACGAGCAGTACTTC.

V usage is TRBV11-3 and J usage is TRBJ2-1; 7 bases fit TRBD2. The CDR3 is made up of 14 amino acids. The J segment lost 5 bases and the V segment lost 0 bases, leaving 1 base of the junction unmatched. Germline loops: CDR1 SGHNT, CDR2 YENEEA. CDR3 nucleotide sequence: TGTGCCAGCAGCTTAGAAGGGACTAACAATGAGCAGTTCTTC. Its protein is CASSLEGTNNEQFF.

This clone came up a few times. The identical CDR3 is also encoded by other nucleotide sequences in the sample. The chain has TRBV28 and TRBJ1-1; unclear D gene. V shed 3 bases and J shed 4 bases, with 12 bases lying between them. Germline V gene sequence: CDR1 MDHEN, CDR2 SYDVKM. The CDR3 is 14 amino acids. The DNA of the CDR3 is TGTGCCAGCAGTTTGGTTGGCAGGATCACTGAAGCTTTCTTT. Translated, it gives CASSLVGRITEAFF.

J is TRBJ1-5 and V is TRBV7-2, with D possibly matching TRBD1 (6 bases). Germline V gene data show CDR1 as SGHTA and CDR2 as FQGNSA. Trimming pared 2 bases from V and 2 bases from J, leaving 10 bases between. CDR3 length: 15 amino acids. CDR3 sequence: CASSLWAGGNQPQHF. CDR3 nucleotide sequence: TGTGCCAGCAGCTTATGGGCAGGGGGCAATCAGCCCCAGCATTTT.

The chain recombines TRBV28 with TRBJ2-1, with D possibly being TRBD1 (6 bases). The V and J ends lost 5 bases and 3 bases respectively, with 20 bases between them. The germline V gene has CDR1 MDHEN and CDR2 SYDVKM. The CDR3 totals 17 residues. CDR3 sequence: CASSQAKQGWFYNEQFF. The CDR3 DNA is TGTGCCAGCAGTCAAGCAAAACAGGGTTGGTTCTACAATGAGCAGTTCTTC.

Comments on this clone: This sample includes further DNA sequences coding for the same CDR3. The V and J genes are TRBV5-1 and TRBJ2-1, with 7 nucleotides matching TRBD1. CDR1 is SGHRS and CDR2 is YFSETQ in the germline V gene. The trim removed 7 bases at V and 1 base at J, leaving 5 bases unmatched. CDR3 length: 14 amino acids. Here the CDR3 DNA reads TGCGCCAGCTCCCCGGGACAGTCCTACAATGAGCAGTTCTTC. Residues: CASSPGQSYNEQFF.

CDR3 residues: CASSHLTGQGAGEQYF. In DNA, the CDR3 is TGTGCCAGCAGCCACTTAACGGGGCAGGGGGCTGGCGAGCAGTACTTC. V gene TRBV11-1 combines with J gene TRBJ2-7, with TRBD1 identical over 8 bases. This CDR3 region has 16 residues. Looked up from germline, CDR1 is SGHAT and CDR2 is FQDESV (reference sequence). V lost 5 bases, J lost 6 bases, and 15 bases stayed unmatched.

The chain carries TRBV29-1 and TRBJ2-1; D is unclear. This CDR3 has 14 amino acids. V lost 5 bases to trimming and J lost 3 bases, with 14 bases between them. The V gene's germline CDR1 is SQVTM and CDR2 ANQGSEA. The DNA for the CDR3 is TGCAGCGTTTTCTATCCAGAACTCTACAATGAGCAGTTCTTC. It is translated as CSVFYPELYNEQFF.

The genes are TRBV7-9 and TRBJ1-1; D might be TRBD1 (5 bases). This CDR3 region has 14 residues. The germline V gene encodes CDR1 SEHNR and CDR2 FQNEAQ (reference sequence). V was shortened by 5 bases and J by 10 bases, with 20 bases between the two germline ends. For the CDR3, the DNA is TGTGCCAGCAGCCCATTCGATGGGGGTTCATCAGCTTTCTTT. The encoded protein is CASSPFDGGSSAFF.

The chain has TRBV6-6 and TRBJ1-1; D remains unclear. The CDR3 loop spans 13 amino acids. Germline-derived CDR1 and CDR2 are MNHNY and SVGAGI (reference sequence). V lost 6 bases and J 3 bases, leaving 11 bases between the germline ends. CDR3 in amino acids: CASRSNRDTEAFF. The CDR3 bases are TGTGCCAGCAGGTCAAATAGGGACACTGAAGCTTTCTTT.

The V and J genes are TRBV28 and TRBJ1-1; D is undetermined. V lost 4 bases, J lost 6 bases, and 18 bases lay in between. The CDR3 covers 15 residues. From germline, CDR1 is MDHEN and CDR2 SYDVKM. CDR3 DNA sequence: TGTGCCAGCAGTTCCTCTGGTAATGCGTGGTCTGAAGCTTTCTTT. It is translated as CASSSSGNAWSEAFF.

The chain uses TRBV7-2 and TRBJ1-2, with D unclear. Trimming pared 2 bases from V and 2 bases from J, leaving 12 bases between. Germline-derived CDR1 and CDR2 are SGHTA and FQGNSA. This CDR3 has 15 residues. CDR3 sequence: CASSLQAVGNYGYTF. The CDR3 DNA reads TGTGCCAGCAGCTTACAGGCGGTGGGGAACTATGGCTACACCTTC.

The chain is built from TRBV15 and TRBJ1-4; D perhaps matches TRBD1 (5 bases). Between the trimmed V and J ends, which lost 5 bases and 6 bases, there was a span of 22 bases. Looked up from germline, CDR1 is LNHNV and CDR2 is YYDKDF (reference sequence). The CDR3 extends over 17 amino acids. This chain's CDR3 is CATSPRGIPRGDEKLFF. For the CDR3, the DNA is TGTGCCACCAGCCCGAGGGGCATTCCCCGGGGAGATGAAAAACTGTTTTTT.

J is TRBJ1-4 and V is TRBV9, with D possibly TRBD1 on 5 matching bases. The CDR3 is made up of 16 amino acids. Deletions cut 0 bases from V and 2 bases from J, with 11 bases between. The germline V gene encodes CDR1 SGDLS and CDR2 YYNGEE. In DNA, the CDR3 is TGTGCCAGCAGCGTAGGCAGGGTTGGGACTAATGAAAAACTGTTTTTT. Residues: CASSVGRVGTNEKLFF.

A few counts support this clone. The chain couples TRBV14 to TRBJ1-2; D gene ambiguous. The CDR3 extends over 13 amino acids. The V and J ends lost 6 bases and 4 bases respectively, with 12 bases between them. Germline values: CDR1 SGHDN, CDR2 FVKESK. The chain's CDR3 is CASSPFDGYGYTF. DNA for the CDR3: TGTGCCAGCAGTCCTTTCGACGGCTATGGCTACACCTTC.

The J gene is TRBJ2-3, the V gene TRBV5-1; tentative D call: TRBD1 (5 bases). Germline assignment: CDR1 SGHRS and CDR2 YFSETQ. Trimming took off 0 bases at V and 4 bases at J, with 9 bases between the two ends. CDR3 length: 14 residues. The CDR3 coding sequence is TGCGCCAGCAGCTTGGGACAGCTGGCAGATACGCAGTATTTT. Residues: CASSLGQLADTQYF. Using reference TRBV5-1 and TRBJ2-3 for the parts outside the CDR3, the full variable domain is KAGVTQTPRYLIKTRGQQVTLSCSPISGHRSVSWYQQTPGQGLQFLFEYFSETQRNKGNFPGRFSGRQFSNSRSEMNVSTLELGDSALYLCASSLGQLADTQYFGPGTRLTVL.

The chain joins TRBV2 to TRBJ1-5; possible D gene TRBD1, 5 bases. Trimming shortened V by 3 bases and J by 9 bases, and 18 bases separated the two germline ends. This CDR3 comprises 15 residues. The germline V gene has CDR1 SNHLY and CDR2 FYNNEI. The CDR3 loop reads CASSDIVPGRGPQHF. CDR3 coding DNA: TGTGCCAGCAGTGATATTGTCCCGGGAAGGGGGCCCCAGCATTTT.

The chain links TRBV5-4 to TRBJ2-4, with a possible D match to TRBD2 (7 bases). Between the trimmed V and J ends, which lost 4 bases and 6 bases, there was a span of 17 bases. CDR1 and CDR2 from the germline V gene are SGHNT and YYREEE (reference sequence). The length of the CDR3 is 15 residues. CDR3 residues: CASSHGGAGGNIQYF. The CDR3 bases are TGTGCCAGCAGCCATGGGGGGGCCGGTGGAAACATTCAGTACTTC.

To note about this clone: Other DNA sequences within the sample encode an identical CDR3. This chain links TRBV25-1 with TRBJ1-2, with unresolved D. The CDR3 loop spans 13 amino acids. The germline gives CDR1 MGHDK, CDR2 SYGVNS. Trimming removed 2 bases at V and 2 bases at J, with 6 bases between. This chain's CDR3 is CASSEGGNYGYTF. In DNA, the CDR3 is TGTGCCAGCAGTGAAGGAGGGAACTATGGCTACACCTTC.

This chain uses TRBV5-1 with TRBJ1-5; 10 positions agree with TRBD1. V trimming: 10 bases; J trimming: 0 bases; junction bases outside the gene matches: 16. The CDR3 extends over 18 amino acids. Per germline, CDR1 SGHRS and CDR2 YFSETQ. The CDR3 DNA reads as TGCGCCCAGCGGCGTCCGGACAGGGGGGCGAATAGCAATCAGCCCCAGCATTTT. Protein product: CAQRRPDRGANSNQPQHF.

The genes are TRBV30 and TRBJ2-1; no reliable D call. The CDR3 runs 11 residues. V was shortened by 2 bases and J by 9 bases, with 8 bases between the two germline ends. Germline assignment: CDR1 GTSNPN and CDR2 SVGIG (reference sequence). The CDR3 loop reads CAWSLAVEQFF. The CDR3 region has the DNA TGTGCCTGGAGTCTCGCGGTTGAGCAGTTCTTC.

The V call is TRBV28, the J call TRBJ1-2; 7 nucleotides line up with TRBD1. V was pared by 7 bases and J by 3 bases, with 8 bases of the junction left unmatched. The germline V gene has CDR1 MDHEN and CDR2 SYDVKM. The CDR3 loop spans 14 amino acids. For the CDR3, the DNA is TGTGCCAGCACCCCCGGGACAGCATACTATGGCTACACCTTC. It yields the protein CASTPGTAYYGYTF.